Included here is one T cell receptor beta chain sequence, with context. The antigen remains unidentified. The data are from a study of T cell responses to AZD1222 COVID-19 vaccine. The wider study: Whether given at about 4 or about 12 weeks, second doses were pooled. Findings of the study overall: Increased Spike-specific TCR breadth and depth were observed after two AZD1222 doses. The donor cohort was predominantly white British with a female majority, and clonal diversity may have been underestimated.

The CDR3 covers 13 residues. The V gene lost 5 bases and the J gene lost 1 base, with 8 bases spanning the gap. Germline V gene data show CDR1 as SEHNR and CDR2 as FQNEAQ (reference sequence). Clones were sequenced by immunoSEQ multiplex PCR, and TCRdb holds only the in-frame ones, with some missing. The repertoire holds tens of thousands of clones, with about 92% as singletons. This material consisted of peripheral blood, taken on day 0 of AZD1222 vaccination. The TCR comes from an adult in good health. This chain connects TRBV7-9 to TRBJ1-1; D gene uncertain. The CDR3 protein is CASSLGANTEAFF. The CDR3 DNA follows: TGTGCCAGCAGCCTGGGAGCGAACACTGAAGCTTTCTTT.